These 8 T cell receptor beta chains were all obtained from the same sample, sequenced in a study of blood T cells in healthy people across ages. Primed by a sample-barcoded 5' primer and a J-beta primer mix, a second PCR proceeded for about 6 to 11 cycles. Each CDR3 protein gets one entry after TCRdb re-called the 5' RACE reads with MiXCR. Altogether 1,500,000 or so distinct CDR3 sequences are present, less than 45% being singletons, with the ten largest covering about 4%. Input material: blood. Receptors originate from a woman between 18 and 29 years old in good health.

Only a few counts were recorded for this clonotype. The V call is TRBV7-2, the J call TRBJ2-1, with TRBD2 identical over 9 bases. The CDR3 runs to 16 residues. V was clipped by 0 bases and J by 4 bases; unmatched bases: 4. Germline lookup yields CDR1 SGHTA and CDR2 FQGNSA. CDR3 protein: CASSLARGGRYNEQFF. CDR3 DNA sequence: TGTGCCAGCAGCTTAGCGCGGGGGGGCAGGTACAATGAGCAGTTCTTC.

This clonotype turned up a few times. This sequence joins TRBV29-1 and TRBJ1-2; no clear D. Trimming removed 6 bases from V and 0 bases from J, with 11 bases in between. From germline, CDR1 is SQVTM and CDR2 ANQGSEA. The CDR3 runs to 13 residues. CDR3 residues: CSVISKANYGYTF. In DNA form, the CDR3 reads TGCAGCGTCATTTCTAAAGCTAACTATGGCTACACCTTC.

The chain carries TRBV2 and TRBJ2-2; the match to TRBD2 covers 7 bases. The V and J ends lost 1 base and 4 bases, in that order; junction bases with no gene match: 9. The length of the CDR3 is 17 residues. CDR1 and CDR2 (germline): SNHLY, FYNNEI. CDR3 protein: CASSEVGGGVSTGELFF. CDR3 DNA sequence: TGTGCCAGCAGTGAAGTTGGGGGGGGAGTGAGCACCGGGGAGCTGTTTTTT.

This clonotype was detected only a few times. The chain uses TRBV12-3 or TRBV12-4 and TRBJ1-1, with D maybe TRBD1 (6 bases). V shed 3 bases and J shed 3 bases, with 14 bases lying between them. There are 15 residues in the CDR3. CDR3 sequence reads: CASSFGGRLHTEAFF. The CDR3 bases are TGTGCCAGCAGTTTTGGGGGCAGACTACACACTGAAGCTTTCTTT.

The CDR3 DNA follows: TGCAGTGCTAGAGTTGAGAACCAAGAGACCCAGTTCTTC. Translated: CSARVENQETQFF. The genes are TRBV20-1 and TRBJ2-5, with unresolved D. The end of the DNA is better explained by TRBJ2-1, so the J call may be wrong. Germline V gene data show CDR1 as DFQATT and CDR2 as SNEGSKA (reference sequence). This CDR3 region has 13 residues.

This sequence joins TRBV20-1 and TRBJ2-3; 12 bases align to TRBD2. CDR1 and CDR2 from the germline V gene are DFQATT and SNEGSKA (reference sequence). V lost 4 bases and J lost 0; bases outside the gene matches: 23. The CDR3 covers 22 residues. The CDR3, as DNA: TGCAGTGCTACCATGGGGCGCAAGACTAGCGGGGGCTCTCCCTCTAGCACAGATACGCAGTATTTT. Encoded protein: CSATMGRKTSGGSPSSTDTQYF.

This clonotype was recorded a few times. The CDR3 is CASSQDGRGIAGAETQYF. In DNA, the CDR3 is TGTGCCAGCAGCCAAGACGGACGCGGAATAGCGGGAGCAGAGACCCAGTACTTC. The rearrangement uses TRBV4-2 and TRBJ2-5; 9 bases are shared with TRBD2. The CDR3 extends over 18 amino acids. Germline V gene data show CDR1 as LGHNA and CDR2 as YNFKEQ. Losses at the gene ends were 0 bases for V and 4 bases for J; bases not matched to a gene: 12.

V is TRBV12-3 or TRBV12-4 and J is TRBJ2-1; 10 positions match TRBD2. The CDR3 is 13 amino acids. The junction had 3 bases not matched to a gene; V was cut back by 6 bases and J by 7 bases. CDR3 amino acids: CASSKLAGNEQFF. The DNA for the CDR3 is TGTGCCAGCAGCAAACTAGCGGGAAATGAGCAGTTCTTC.